A selection of T cell receptor beta chains follows, all from one sample in a study of kidney transplant recipient with SARS-CoV-2 infection. TCRdb used MiXCR to reprocess the reads, holding one entry per CDR3 protein. The sample shows fewer than 250,000 distinct CDR3 sequences, roughly 26% of them seen only once. The material was a blood sample, obtained at baseline and on approximately day 120 from a kidney transplant recipient. The receptors shown here come from a young adult male patient who had COVID-19 and was a kidney transplant recipient. A subset of T cells may come from the graft donor. CDR3s leave out the opening cysteine and the closing phenylalanine or tryptophan. Size tells how often a clone was seen (once, few, many) or the class of an expanded clone, and some rows leave it out.

j_gene	v_gene	abundance	CDR3aa
TRBJ2-2	TRBV28	many	ASSAGRALTGELF
TRBJ2-1	TRBV23-1	many	ASTALGAGGNNEQF
TRBJ2-3	TRBV7-2	-	ASSLGGPLGTQY
TRBJ1-2	TRBV24-1	many	ATSDLDNYGYT
TRBJ2-3	TRBV7-6	-	ASSLDFPGDTQY
TRBJ2-5	TRBV21-1	many	ASSMRSYTFSETQY
TRBJ1-4	TRBV5-1	many	ASSLALWGTNEKLF
TRBJ1-2	TRBV28	many	ASSLLAAGGRVRGYT
TRBJ2-1	TRBV11-1	many	ASSLGHEGQF
TRBJ1-2	TRBV16	many	ASSLKGVVRKTYGYT
TRBJ1-2	TRBV7-2	many	ASSVPTRDGKTYGYT
TRBJ2-7	TRBV30	many	AWGRGGSSYEQY
TRBJ2-5	TRBV24-1	many	ATRPTGAGETQY
TRBJ2-7	TRBV11-2	many	ASSLIHGSRYEQY
TRBJ2-7	TRBV6-2/TRBV6-3	many	ASSYGGRYYEQY
TRBJ2-1	TRBV7-2	few	ASSEGGANEQF
TRBJ2-7	TRBV9	many	ASSGPGQGRYEQY
TRBJ2-5	TRBV11-2	many	ASSSRTGGWGQETQY
TRBJ2-5	TRBV12-3/TRBV12-4	many	ASSRTRVETQY
TRBJ2-5	TRBV30	many	ALLRSWGTQY
TRBJ1-1	TRBV20-1	many	SARDRRVNTEAF
TRBJ1-1	TRBV11-3	many	ASSLDRGLEAF
TRBJ1-2	TRBV19	many	ASSHRLTNRKTYGYT
TRBJ1-2	TRBV7-2	many	ASSSLLRDGKTYGYT
TRBJ1-5	TRBV4-1	many	ASSQDAPTGDNQPQH
TRBJ2-1	TRBV7-3	-	ASSFMRGDEQF
TRBJ1-3	TRBV2	many	AWPSSGNTIY
TRBJ1-2	TRBV5-6	-	ASDAINSRKTYGYT
TRBJ2-2	TRBV18	many	ASSLKQGTGELF
TRBJ1-6	TRBV18	many	ASSPSGEGNSPLH
TRBJ1-2	TRBV6-5	many	ASSMVLECRKTYGYT
TRBJ1-2	TRBV9	many	ASSVADSSFYGYT
TRBJ1-2	TRBV14	many	ASSHRTVYGYT
TRBJ1-5	TRBV19	-	ASRGVDTNQPQH
TRBJ1-2	TRBV5-5	many	ASGDYVSRKTYGYT
TRBJ2-7	TRBV20-1	many	SAGQAGIHEQY
TRBJ2-2	TRBV15	many	ATSRDKGLNTGELF
TRBJ2-3	TRBV7-3	many	ASSSLGREEADTQY
TRBJ1-2	TRBV28	many	ASSRTGQGSYT
TRBJ2-5	TRBV4-2	-	ASSLAGGGPETQY
TRBJ2-7	TRBV6-5	few	ASRERYEQY
TRBJ1-3	TRBV7-2	many	ASSQRGRTSGNTIY
TRBJ2-3	TRBV6-1	many	ASTGITDTQY
TRBJ1-3	TRBV6-2/TRBV6-3	many	ASSYPPGNTIY
TRBJ2-7	TRBV9	-	ASSNDLSYEQY
TRBJ2-5	TRBV29-1	-	NVEGSVSGGQETQY
TRBJ2-7	TRBV7-9	many	ASSPSGGLNEQY
TRBJ1-5	TRBV6-5	many	ASSSSQGGASNQPQH
TRBJ2-7	TRBV21-1	many	ASSIYGQGREQY
TRBJ2-3	TRBV9	-	ASSASGGHGTDTQY
TRBJ2-5	TRBV4-1	many	ASSQDRVRARETQY
TRBJ2-5	TRBV30	many	AWQRNGETQY
TRBJ2-6	TRBV8-2	-	GMVGRVTQSRANVLT